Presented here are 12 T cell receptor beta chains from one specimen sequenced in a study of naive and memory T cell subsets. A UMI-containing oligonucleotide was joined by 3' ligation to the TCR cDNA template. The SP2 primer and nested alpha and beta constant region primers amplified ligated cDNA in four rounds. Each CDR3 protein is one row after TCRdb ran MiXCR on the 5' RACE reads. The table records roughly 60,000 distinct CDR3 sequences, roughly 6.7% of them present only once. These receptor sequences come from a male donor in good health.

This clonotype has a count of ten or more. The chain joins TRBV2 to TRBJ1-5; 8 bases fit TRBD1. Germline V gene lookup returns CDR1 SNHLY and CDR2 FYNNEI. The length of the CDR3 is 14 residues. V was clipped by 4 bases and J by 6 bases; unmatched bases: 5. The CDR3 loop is CASSGQGAVQPQHF. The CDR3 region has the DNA TGTGCCAGCAGTGGGCAGGGGGCAGTTCAGCCCCAGCATTTT.

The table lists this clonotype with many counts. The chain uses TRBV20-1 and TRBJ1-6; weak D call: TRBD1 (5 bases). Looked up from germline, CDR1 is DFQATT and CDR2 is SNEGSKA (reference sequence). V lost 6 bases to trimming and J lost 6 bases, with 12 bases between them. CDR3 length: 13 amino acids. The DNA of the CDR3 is TGCAGTGCGTCAGCGACAGCTAATTCACCCCTCCACTTT. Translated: CSASATANSPLHF.

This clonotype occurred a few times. This CDR3 reads CASSPGPAMRPYF. CDR3 in DNA: TGTGCCAGCTCCCCGGGCCCCGCCATGCGTCCGTATTTT. This chain links TRBV18 with TRBJ2-3; the D is unclear. V was clipped by 6 bases and J by 14 bases, with 21 bases between them. CDR1 KGHSH and CDR2 LQKENI come from the germline V gene. The CDR3 runs 13 residues. The whole variable domain, remainder taken from reference TRBV18 and TRBJ2-3, is NAGVMQNPRHLVRRRGQEARLRCSPMKGHSHVYWYRQLPEEGLKFMVYLQKENIIDESGMPKERFSAEFPKEGPSILRIQQVVRGDSAAYFCASSPGPAMRPYFGPGTRLTVL.

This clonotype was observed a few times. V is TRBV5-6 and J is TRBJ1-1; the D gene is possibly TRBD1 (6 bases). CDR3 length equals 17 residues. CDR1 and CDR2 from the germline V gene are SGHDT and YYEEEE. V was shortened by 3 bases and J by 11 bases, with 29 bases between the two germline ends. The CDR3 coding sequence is TGTGCCAGCAGCTCCACGCCAACACAGGGACGGGCTCCTAGGGCTTTCTTT. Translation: CASSSTPTQGRAPRAFF. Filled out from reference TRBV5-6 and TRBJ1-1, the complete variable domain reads DAGVTQSPTHLIKTRGQQVTLRCSPKSGHDTVSWYQQALGQGPQFIFQYYEEEERQRGNFPDRFSGHQFPNYSSELNVNALLLGDSALYLCASSSTPTQGRAPRAFFGQGTRLTVV.

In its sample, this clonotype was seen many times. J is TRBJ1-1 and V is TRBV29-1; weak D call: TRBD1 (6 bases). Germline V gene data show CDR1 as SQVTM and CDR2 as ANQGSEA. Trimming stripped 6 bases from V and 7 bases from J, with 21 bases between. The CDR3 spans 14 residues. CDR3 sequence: CSVIKQGTTDEAFF. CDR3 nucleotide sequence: TGCAGCGTGATTAAACAGGGAACAACCGATGAAGCTTTCTTT.

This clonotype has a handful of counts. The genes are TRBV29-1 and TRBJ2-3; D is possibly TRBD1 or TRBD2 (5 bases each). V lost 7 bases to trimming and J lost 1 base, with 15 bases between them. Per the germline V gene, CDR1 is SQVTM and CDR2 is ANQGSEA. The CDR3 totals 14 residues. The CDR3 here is CSAVVRGGTDTQYF. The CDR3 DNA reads TGCAGCGCCGTGGTGAGGGGAGGCACAGATACGCAGTATTTT.

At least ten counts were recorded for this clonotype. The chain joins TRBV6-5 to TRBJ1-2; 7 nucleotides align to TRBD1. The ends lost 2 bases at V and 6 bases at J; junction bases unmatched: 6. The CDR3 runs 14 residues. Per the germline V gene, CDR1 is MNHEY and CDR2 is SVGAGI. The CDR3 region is CASSYEGGANGYTF. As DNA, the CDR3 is TGTGCCAGCAGTTACGAAGGGGGCGCAAATGGCTACACCTTC.

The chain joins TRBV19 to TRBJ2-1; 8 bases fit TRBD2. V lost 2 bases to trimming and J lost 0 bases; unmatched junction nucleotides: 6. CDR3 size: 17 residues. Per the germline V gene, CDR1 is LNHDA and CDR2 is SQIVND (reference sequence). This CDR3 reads CASSIPRAGVSYNEQFF. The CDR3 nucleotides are TGTGCCAGTAGTATACCCCGAGCGGGGGTCTCCTACAATGAGCAGTTCTTC.

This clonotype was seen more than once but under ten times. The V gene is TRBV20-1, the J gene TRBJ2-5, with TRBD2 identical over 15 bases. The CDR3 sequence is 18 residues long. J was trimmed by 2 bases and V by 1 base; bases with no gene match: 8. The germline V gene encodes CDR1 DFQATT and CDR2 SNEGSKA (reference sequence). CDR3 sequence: CSARGSGLAGGLQETQYF. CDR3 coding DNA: TGCAGTGCTAGAGGATCAGGACTAGCGGGAGGGCTGCAAGAGACCCAGTACTTC.

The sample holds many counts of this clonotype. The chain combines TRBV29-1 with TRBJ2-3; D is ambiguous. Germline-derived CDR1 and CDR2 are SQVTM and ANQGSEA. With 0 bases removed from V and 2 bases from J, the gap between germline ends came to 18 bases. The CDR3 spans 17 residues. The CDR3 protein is CSVEDRLSGGNTDTQYF. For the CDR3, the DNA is TGCAGCGTTGAAGATCGGCTCTCCGGCGGTAACACAGATACGCAGTATTTT.

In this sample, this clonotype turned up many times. The CDR3 DNA reads as TGTGCCAGCAAGCGATCCGGGACAGGGGGCACAGATACGCAGTATTTT. Residues: CASKRSGTGGTDTQYF. J is TRBJ2-3 and V is TRBV6-4; TRBD1 aligns across 10 bases. The CDR3 sequence is 16 residues long. V shed 7 bases, J shed 1 base, and the junction held 8 bases outside the gene matches. CDR1 MRHNA and CDR2 SNTAGT come from the germline V gene.

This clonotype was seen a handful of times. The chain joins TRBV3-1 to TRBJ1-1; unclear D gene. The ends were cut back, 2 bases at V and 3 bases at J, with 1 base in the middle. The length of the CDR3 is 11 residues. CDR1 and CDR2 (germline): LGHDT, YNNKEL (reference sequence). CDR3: CASSQYTEAFF. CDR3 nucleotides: TGTGCCAGCAGCCAATACACTGAAGCTTTCTTT.